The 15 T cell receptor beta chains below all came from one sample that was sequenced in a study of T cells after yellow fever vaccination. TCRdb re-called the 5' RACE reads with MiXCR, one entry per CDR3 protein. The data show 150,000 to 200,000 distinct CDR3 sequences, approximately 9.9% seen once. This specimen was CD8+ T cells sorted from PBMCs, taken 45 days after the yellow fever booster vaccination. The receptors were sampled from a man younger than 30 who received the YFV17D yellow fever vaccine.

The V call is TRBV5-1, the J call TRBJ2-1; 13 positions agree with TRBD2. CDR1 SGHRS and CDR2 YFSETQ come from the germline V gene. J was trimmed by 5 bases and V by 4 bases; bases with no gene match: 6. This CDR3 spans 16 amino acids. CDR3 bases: TGCGCCAGCAGCCCGACTAGCGGGGGGCCTAACAATGAGCAGTTCTTC. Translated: CASSPTSGGPNNEQFF.

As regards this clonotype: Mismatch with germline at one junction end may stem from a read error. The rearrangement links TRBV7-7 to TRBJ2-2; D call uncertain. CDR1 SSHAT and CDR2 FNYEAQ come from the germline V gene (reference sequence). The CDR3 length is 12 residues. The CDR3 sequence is CASSLPSGELFF. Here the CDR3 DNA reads TGTGCTAGCAGCTTACCATCCGGGGAGCTGTTTTTT.

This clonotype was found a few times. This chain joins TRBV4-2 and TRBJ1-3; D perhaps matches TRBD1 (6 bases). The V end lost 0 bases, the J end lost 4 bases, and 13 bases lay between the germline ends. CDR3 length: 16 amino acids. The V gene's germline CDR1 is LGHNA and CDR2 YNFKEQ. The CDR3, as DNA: TGTGCCAGCAGCCAAGATGTGGGGGCTTCGGGAAACACCATATATTTT. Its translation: CASSQDVGASGNTIYF.

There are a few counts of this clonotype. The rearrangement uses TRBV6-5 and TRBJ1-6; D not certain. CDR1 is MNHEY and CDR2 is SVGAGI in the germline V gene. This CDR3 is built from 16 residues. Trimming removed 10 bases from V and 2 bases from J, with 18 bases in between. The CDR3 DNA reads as TGTGCCACCTCTCGCCGGGGTGGCACCTATAATTCACCCCTCCACTTT. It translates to CATSRRGGTYNSPLHF.

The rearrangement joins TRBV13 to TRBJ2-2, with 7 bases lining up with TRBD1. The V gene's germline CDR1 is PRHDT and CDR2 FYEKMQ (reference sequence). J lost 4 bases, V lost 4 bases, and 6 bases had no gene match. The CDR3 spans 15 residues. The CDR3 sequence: CASSSTGLSTGELFF. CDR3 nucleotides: TGTGCCAGCAGCTCGACAGGGTTGAGCACCGGGGAGCTGTTTTTT.

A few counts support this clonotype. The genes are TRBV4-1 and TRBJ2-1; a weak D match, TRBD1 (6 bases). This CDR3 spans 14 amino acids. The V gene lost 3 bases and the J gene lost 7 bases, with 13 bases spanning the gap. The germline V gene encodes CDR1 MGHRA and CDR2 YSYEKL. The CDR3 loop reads CASSQETGPNEQFF. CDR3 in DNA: TGCGCCAGCAGCCAGGAAACAGGGCCTAATGAGCAGTTCTTC.

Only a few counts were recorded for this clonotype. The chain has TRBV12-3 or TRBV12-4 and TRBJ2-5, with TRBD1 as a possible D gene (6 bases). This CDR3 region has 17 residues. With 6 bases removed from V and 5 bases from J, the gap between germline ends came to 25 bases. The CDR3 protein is CASRTAGLGQSAETQYF. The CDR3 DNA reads TGTGCCAGCAGGACCGCCGGATTAGGACAGTCGGCGGAGACCCAGTACTTC.

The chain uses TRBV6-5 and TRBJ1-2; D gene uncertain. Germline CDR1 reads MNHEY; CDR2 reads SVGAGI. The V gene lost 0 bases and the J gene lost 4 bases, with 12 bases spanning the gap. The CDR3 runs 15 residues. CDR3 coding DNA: TGTGCCAGCAGTTACTCTACGACCAGCACCTATGGCTACACCTTC. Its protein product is CASSYSTTSTYGYTF.

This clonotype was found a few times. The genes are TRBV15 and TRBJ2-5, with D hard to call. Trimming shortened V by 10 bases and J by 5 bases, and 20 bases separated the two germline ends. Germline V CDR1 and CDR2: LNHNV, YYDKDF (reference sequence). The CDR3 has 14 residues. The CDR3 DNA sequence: TGTGCCAGCAGAAGTGGATGGGGTCCGGAGACCCAGTACTTC. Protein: CASRSGWGPETQYF.

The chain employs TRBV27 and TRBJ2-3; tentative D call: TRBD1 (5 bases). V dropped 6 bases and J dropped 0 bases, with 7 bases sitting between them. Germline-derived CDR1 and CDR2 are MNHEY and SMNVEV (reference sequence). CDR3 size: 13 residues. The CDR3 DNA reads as TGTGCCAGCAGGGGGCCGAGCACAGATACGCAGTATTTT. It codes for CASRGPSTDTQYF.

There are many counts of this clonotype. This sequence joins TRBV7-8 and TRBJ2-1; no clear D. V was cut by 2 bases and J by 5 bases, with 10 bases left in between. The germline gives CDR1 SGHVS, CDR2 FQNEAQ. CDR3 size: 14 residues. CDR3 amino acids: CASSLLDKNNEQFF. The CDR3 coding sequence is TGTGCCAGCAGCTTACTCGACAAGAACAATGAGCAGTTCTTC.

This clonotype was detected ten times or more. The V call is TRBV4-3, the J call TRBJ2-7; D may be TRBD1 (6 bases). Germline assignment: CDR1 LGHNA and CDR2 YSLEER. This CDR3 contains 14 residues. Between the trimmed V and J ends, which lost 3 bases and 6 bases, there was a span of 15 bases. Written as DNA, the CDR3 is TGCGCCAGCAGCCACTATATAGGGACACCCGAGCAGTACTTC. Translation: CASSHYIGTPEQYF.

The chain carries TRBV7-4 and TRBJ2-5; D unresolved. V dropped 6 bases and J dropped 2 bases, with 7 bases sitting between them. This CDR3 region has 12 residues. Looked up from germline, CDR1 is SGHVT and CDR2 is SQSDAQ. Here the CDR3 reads CASSFEQETQYF. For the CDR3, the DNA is TGTGCCAGCAGTTTCGAACAAGAGACCCAGTACTTC.

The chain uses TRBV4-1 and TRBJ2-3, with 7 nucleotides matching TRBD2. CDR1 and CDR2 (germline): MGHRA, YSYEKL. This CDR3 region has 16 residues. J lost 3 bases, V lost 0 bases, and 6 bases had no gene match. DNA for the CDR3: TGCGCCAGCAGCCAAGATCCCTGGGGAGGGACAGATACGCAGTATTTT. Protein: CASSQDPWGGTDTQYF.

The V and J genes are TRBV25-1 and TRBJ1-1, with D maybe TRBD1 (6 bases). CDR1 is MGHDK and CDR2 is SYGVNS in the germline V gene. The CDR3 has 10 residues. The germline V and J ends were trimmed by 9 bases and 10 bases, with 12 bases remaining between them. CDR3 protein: CASWGRGAFF. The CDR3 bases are TGTGCCAGTTGGGGCAGGGGAGCTTTCTTT.